The next 15 T cell receptor beta chains were all read from a single sample in a study of blood T cell repertoires in COVID-19. Measured with immunoSEQ multiplex PCR; TCRdb has only the in-frame clones, and not every one. This table has some 270,000 clones, about nine tenths appearing once. Sequencing was done on a sample of PBMCs or T cells enriched from blood (not recorded which). The receptors derive from a woman in her 40s who had recovered from COVID-19.

This chain joins TRBV30 and TRBJ2-1; 10 positions match TRBD2. The germline V gene has CDR1 GTSNPN and CDR2 SVGIG (reference sequence). With 3 bases clipped from V and 3 bases from J, the junction kept 5 bases outside the gene matches. The CDR3 loop spans 15 amino acids. This chain's CDR3 is CAWSLLAGSYNEQFF. CDR3 nucleotides: TGTGCCTGGAGCCTACTAGCGGGGAGCTACAATGAGCAGTTCTTC.

The V gene is TRBV30, the J gene TRBJ2-1; 8 bases are a match to TRBD1. The CDR3 extends over 14 amino acids. The ends lost 5 bases at V and 2 bases at J; junction bases unmatched: 5. Per the germline V gene, CDR1 is GTSNPN and CDR2 is SVGIG (reference sequence). CDR3 region: CAWGTQGAYNEQFF. The CDR3 coding sequence is TGTGCCTGGGGTACACAGGGGGCCTACAATGAGCAGTTCTTC.

This chain links TRBV5-1 with TRBJ2-7; 9 positions agree with TRBD1. Looked up from germline, CDR1 is SGHRS and CDR2 is YFSETQ. The CDR3 has 16 residues. The ends lost 0 bases at V and 4 bases at J; junction bases unmatched: 8. The CDR3: CASSLGGTGTPYEQYF. CDR3 coding DNA: TGCGCCAGCAGCTTGGGGGGGACAGGGACCCCATACGAGCAGTACTTC.

The chain uses TRBV7-9 and TRBJ2-2, with D unclear. The CDR3 has 12 amino acids. Germline-derived CDR1 and CDR2 are SEHNR and FQNEAQ (reference sequence). Trimming left V 6 bases short and J 5 bases short, with 7 bases between. The CDR3 is CASRARTGELFF. CDR3 bases: TGTGCCAGCAGGGCCCGTACCGGGGAGCTGTTTTTT. The full variable domain, its missing parts supplied by reference TRBV7-9 and TRBJ2-2, is DTGVSQNPRHKITKRGQNVTFRCDPISEHNRLYWYRQTLGQGPEFLTYFQNEAQLEKSRLLSDRFSAERPKGSFSTLEIQRTEQGDSAMYLCASRARTGELFFGEGSRLTVL.

The chain has TRBV4-2 and TRBJ1-5, with D maybe TRBD1 (5 bases). Germline CDR1 reads LGHNA; CDR2 reads YNFKEQ. CDR3 length: 12 amino acids. V was pared by 1 base and J by 9 bases, with 7 bases between. CDR3 residues: CASSQVGGPQHF. CDR3 nucleotides: TGTGCCAGCAGCCAAGTGGGGGGGCCCCAGCATTTT.

This clone was counted once. The chain carries TRBV9 and TRBJ1-6, with D perhaps TRBD1 (6 bases). The CDR3 is 16 amino acids. V was cut by 4 bases and J by 8 bases, with 19 bases left in between. Germline CDR1 and CDR2: SGDLS and YYNGEE. As DNA, the CDR3 is TGTGCCAGCAGCCCACAGGGACGTTCGACAGATTCACCCCTCCACTTT. It codes for CASSPQGRSTDSPLHF.

This chain links TRBV11-2 with TRBJ2-3; 10 bases align to TRBD1. The J segment lost 3 bases and the V segment lost 0 bases, leaving 6 bases of the junction unmatched. The CDR3 is made up of 17 amino acids. The germline V gene encodes CDR1 SGHAT and CDR2 FQNNGV. This chain's CDR3 is CASSLDTDRGRTDTQYF. The CDR3 DNA is TGTGCCAGCAGCTTAGATACAGACAGGGGGCGAACAGATACGCAGTATTTT. The whole variable domain, remainder taken from reference TRBV11-2 and TRBJ2-3, is EAGVAQSPRYKIIEKRQSVAFWCNPISGHATLYWYQQILGQGPKLLIQFQNNGVVDDSQLPKDRFSAERLKGVDSTLKIQPAKLEDSAVYLCASSLDTDRGRTDTQYFGPGTRLTVL.

V and J are TRBV19 and TRBJ1-2; D remains unclear. V dropped 3 bases and J dropped 7 bases, with 21 bases sitting between them. CDR3 size: 16 residues. Germline CDR1 is LNHDA and CDR2 is SQIVND (reference sequence). CDR3 nucleotide sequence: TGTGCCAGTAGTATTTGGTATGAGGGCGGGCCTAGTGGCTACACCTTC. Translating it yields CASSIWYEGGPSGYTF. The full variable domain, completed using reference TRBV19 and TRBJ1-2, is DGGITQSPKYLFRKEGQNVTLSCEQNLNHDAMYWYRQDPGQGLRLIYYSQIVNDFQKGDIAEGYSVSREKKESFPLTVTSAQKNPTAFYLCASSIWYEGGPSGYTFGSGTRLTVV.

The genes are TRBV5-8 and TRBJ2-7; D ambiguous. Trimming cost V 0 bases and J 3 bases, with 16 bases left between them. The CDR3 is 16 amino acids. From germline, CDR1 is SGHTS and CDR2 YDEGEE. CDR3 sequence: CASSLDGQVPNYEQYF. DNA for the CDR3: TGTGCCAGCAGCTTGGATGGGCAGGTCCCCAACTACGAGCAGTACTTC.

V gene TRBV5-4 combines with J gene TRBJ2-7, with TRBD2 identical over 12 bases. CDR3 length: 15 residues. The J segment lost 2 bases and the V segment lost 0 bases, leaving 0 bases of the junction unmatched. The germline gives CDR1 SGHNT, CDR2 YYREEE (reference sequence). The CDR3 DNA reads TGTGCCAGCAGCTTGGGACTAGCGGGGGCCTACGAGCAGTACTTC. This gives the protein CASSLGLAGAYEQYF.

The chain links TRBV5-1 to TRBJ2-5, with D maybe TRBD1 (6 bases). This CDR3 has 16 amino acids. Germline V gives CDR1 SGHRS, CDR2 YFSETQ. V was cut by 3 bases and J by 2 bases, with 17 bases left in between. This chain's CDR3 is CASSSSPRGGQETQYF. The CDR3 region has the DNA TGCGCCAGCAGCTCGAGTCCCAGGGGCGGACAAGAGACCCAGTACTTC. Based on the CDR3 plus reference TRBV5-1 and TRBJ2-5, the full variable domain is KAGVTQTPRYLIKTRGQQVTLSCSPISGHRSVSWYQQTPGQGLQFLFEYFSETQRNKGNFPGRFSGRQFSNSRSEMNVSTLELGDSALYLCASSSSPRGGQETQYFGPGTRLLVL.

The count of this clone is one. V is TRBV3-1 (or the pseudogene TRBV3-2) and J is TRBJ2-3; 7 nucleotides line up with TRBD2. The CDR3 is 18 amino acids. CDR1 and CDR2 (germline): LGHDT, YNNKEL (reference sequence). J was trimmed by 2 bases and V by 5 bases; bases with no gene match: 16. CDR3 sequence (DNA): TGTGCCAGCAGCGTCCGGCAGCTAGCGGTAACCCCCACAGATACGCAGTATTTT. Protein: CASSVRQLAVTPTDTQYF.

The J gene is TRBJ1-1, the V gene TRBV29-1; 9 positions agree with TRBD1. Per germline, CDR1 SQVTM and CDR2 ANQGSEA. With 6 bases clipped from V and 5 bases from J, the junction kept 4 bases outside the gene matches. The length of the CDR3 is 12 residues. The DNA of the CDR3 is TGCAGCGTATTACAGGGGGCGACTGAAGCTTTCTTT. Translating gives CSVLQGATEAFF.

This clone was detected once. The chain has TRBV2 and TRBJ1-6, with D perhaps matching TRBD1 (6 bases). CDR3 length equals 13 residues. V lost 6 bases and J lost 4, with 7 bases in between. Germline V CDR1 and CDR2: SNHLY, FYNNEI. Here the CDR3 reads CASRGQYNSPLHF. The CDR3 nucleotides read TGTGCCAGCAGAGGACAGTATAATTCACCCCTCCACTTT.

The chain combines TRBV11-2 with TRBJ2-6; TRBD1 agrees at 8 bases. With V trimmed by 1 base and J by 0 bases, 5 bases remained unmatched. Germline V gene sequence: CDR1 SGHAT, CDR2 FQNNGV. The length of the CDR3 is 18 residues. CDR3 region: CASSLVRGRPSGANVLTF. The CDR3 DNA sequence: TGTGCCAGCAGCTTAGTCAGGGGGCGCCCCTCTGGGGCCAACGTCCTGACTTTC.